These T cell receptor beta chains were read from a single sample in a study of beta chain features in type 1 diabetes. TCRdb's copy holds only in-frame clones and misses some; the assay was immunoSEQ multiplex PCR. This sample has roughly 250,000 clones; 9.6% occur once, and the top ten carry about 0.037%. Sequencing was performed on naive CD4+ T cells from blood. These receptors all stem from a young woman in good health. Both conserved end residues are part of each CDR3. The D gene is left open where the match is weak. Rows may omit the clone size; those that give it use once, few, many or a size class.

v_call: TRBV6-6; j_call: TRBJ1-2; clone_size: .; d_call: .; cdr3_nt: TGTGCCAGCAGCTGGGACACCAACTATGGCTACACCTTC; cdr3_aa: CASSWDTNYGYTF
v_call: TRBV9; j_call: TRBJ1-2; clone_size: .; d_call: TRBD1; cdr3_nt: TGTGCCAGCAGCACCCGGACAGGGGACGACTATGGCTACACCTTC; cdr3_aa: CASSTRTGDDYGYTF
v_call: TRBV5-4; j_call: TRBJ1-1; clone_size: .; d_call: TRBD1; cdr3_nt: TGTGCCAGCAGCCGAGGGACAGGGGGTCAGGGCACTGAAGCTTTCTTT; cdr3_aa: CASSRGTGGQGTEAFF
v_call: TRBV9; j_call: TRBJ2-1; clone_size: few; d_call: .; cdr3_nt: TGTGCCAGCAGCGTAGTTAGCTCCCCGGTAGGTGAGCAGTTCTTC; cdr3_aa: CASSVVSSPVGEQFF
v_call: TRBV9; j_call: TRBJ2-7; clone_size: .; d_call: .; cdr3_nt: TGTGCCAGCAGCGCGATGGGAGGCTCAGTTTCCTACGAGCAGTACTTC; cdr3_aa: CASSAMGGSVSYEQYF
v_call: TRBV5-6; j_call: TRBJ2-2; clone_size: few; d_call: .; cdr3_nt: TGTGCCAGCAGCTTGGGGGCAAGGACCGGGGAGCTGTTTTTT; cdr3_aa: CASSLGARTGELFF
v_call: TRBV5-6; j_call: TRBJ1-2; clone_size: few; d_call: .; cdr3_nt: TGTGCCAGCAGCCTGGGGGGGGATCCTGACTATGGCTACACCTTC; cdr3_aa: CASSLGGDPDYGYTF
v_call: TRBV30; j_call: TRBJ2-5; clone_size: few; d_call: .; cdr3_nt: TGTGCCTGGGAACAGGGCTACGGGGAGACCCAGTACTTC; cdr3_aa: CAWEQGYGETQYF
v_call: TRBV5-1; j_call: TRBJ1-5; clone_size: .; d_call: .; cdr3_nt: TGCGCCAGCAGCCAGGGGCCGGTAAGCAATCAGCCCCAGCATTTT; cdr3_aa: CASSQGPVSNQPQHF
v_call: TRBV9; j_call: TRBJ2-5; clone_size: few; d_call: TRBD2; cdr3_nt: TGTGCCAGCAGCGTAGGGACTAGCGGCGCTCAAGAGACCCAGTACTTC; cdr3_aa: CASSVGTSGAQETQYF
v_call: TRBV19; j_call: TRBJ2-7; clone_size: .; d_call: .; cdr3_nt: TGTGCCAGTAGTATGGGTCCCCCTGGCGGGGAGCAGTACTTC; cdr3_aa: CASSMGPPGGEQYF
v_call: TRBV4-1; j_call: TRBJ2-2; clone_size: .; d_call: TRBD2; cdr3_nt: TGCGCCAGCAGCCACCCTAGCGGCCTCGCGAACACCGGGGAGCTGTTTTTT; cdr3_aa: CASSHPSGLANTGELFF
v_call: TRBV9; j_call: TRBJ2-3; clone_size: .; d_call: TRBD2; cdr3_nt: TGTGCCAGCAGCGCACCTCCAAGCGGGGGGCCGTATACGCAGTATTTT; cdr3_aa: CASSAPPSGGPYTQYF
v_call: TRBV10-3; j_call: TRBJ1-5; clone_size: .; d_call: .; cdr3_nt: TGTGCCATCAGTGAGAGGCAGGCCAATCAGCCCCAGCATTTT; cdr3_aa: CAISERQANQPQHF
v_call: TRBV2; j_call: TRBJ1-6; clone_size: .; d_call: TRBD1; cdr3_nt: TGTGCCAGCAGTGAGGCCAGGGGGCATTCACCCCTCCACTTT; cdr3_aa: CASSEARGHSPLHF
v_call: TRBV4-1; j_call: TRBJ2-3; clone_size: .; d_call: TRBD2; cdr3_nt: TGCGCCAGCAGCCAAGATTGGGTAGCGGGAGGGGTATCAGATACGCAGTATTTT; cdr3_aa: CASSQDWVAGGVSDTQYF
v_call: TRBV29-1; j_call: TRBJ2-3; clone_size: few; d_call: TRBD1; cdr3_nt: TGCAGCGGTGGGACAGGGGCCACAGATACGCAGTATTTT; cdr3_aa: CSGGTGATDTQYF
v_call: TRBV6-5; j_call: TRBJ2-2; clone_size: few; d_call: TRBD1; cdr3_nt: TGTGCCAGCAGTCAAGGACAGGGGAACACCGGGGAGCTGTTTTTT; cdr3_aa: CASSQGQGNTGELFF
v_call: TRBV25-1; j_call: TRBJ1-1; clone_size: .; d_call: .; cdr3_nt: TGTGCCAGCAGTGAACCTGGACAGCTGATTCAAGCTTTCTTT; cdr3_aa: CASSEPGQLIQAFF
v_call: TRBV5-1; j_call: TRBJ2-5; clone_size: few; d_call: .; cdr3_nt: TGCGCCAGCAGCTTGACGGGGGAAGAGACCCAGTACTTC; cdr3_aa: CASSLTGEETQYF
v_call: TRBV29-1; j_call: TRBJ1-2; clone_size: few; d_call: .; cdr3_nt: TGCAGCGTGGTACGCGCCATGTATGGCTACACCTTC; cdr3_aa: CSVVRAMYGYTF
v_call: TRBV14; j_call: TRBJ1-2; clone_size: few; d_call: .; cdr3_nt: TGTGCCAGCAGCCCTTCGTCGGGGGTCTATGGCTACACCTTC; cdr3_aa: CASSPSSGVYGYTF
v_call: TRBV27; j_call: TRBJ1-4; clone_size: .; d_call: TRBD1; cdr3_nt: TGTGCCAGCAGACCAACAGGGGGGTTTAACGAAAAACTGTTTTTT; cdr3_aa: CASRPTGGFNEKLFF
v_call: TRBV28; j_call: TRBJ1-1; clone_size: few; d_call: .; cdr3_nt: TGTGCCAGCAGTCTCGCCCCCTCGGAGGCTGAAGCTTTCTTT; cdr3_aa: CASSLAPSEAEAFF
v_call: TRBV5-4; j_call: TRBJ1-1; clone_size: .; d_call: .; cdr3_nt: TGTGCCAGCAGCCCGGCGGGCTTCCGTAAAAGTTACACTGAAGCTTTCTTT; cdr3_aa: CASSPAGFRKSYTEAFF
v_call: TRBV19; j_call: TRBJ2-7; clone_size: few; d_call: TRBD2; cdr3_nt: TGTGCCAGTAGTCCCCGGGGGGGGGAGGCCTACGAGCAGTACTTC; cdr3_aa: CASSPRGGEAYEQYF
v_call: TRBV19; j_call: TRBJ2-2; clone_size: few; d_call: TRBD1; cdr3_nt: TGTGCCAGTAGTTATATACAGGGGGCGAACACCGGGGAGCTGTTTTTT; cdr3_aa: CASSYIQGANTGELFF
v_call: TRBV28; j_call: TRBJ1-1; clone_size: .; d_call: TRBD1; cdr3_nt: TGTGCCAGCAGTCGGGACAGGTTAGCTTTCTTT; cdr3_aa: CASSRDRLAFF
v_call: TRBV19; j_call: TRBJ1-1; clone_size: .; d_call: .; cdr3_nt: TGTGCCAGTAGTATCGGGAGAGGGAACACTGAAGCTTTCTTT; cdr3_aa: CASSIGRGNTEAFF
v_call: TRBV9; j_call: TRBJ2-3; clone_size: many; d_call: .; cdr3_nt: TGTGCCAGCAGCACCCGCGTTATGGATACGCAGTATTTT; cdr3_aa: CASSTRVMDTQYF
v_call: TRBV29-1; j_call: TRBJ1-2; clone_size: .; d_call: TRBD1; cdr3_nt: TGCAGCGCCAGTTACAGGGGTGGCTACACCTTC; cdr3_aa: CSASYRGGYTF
v_call: TRBV19; j_call: TRBJ1-5; clone_size: .; d_call: TRBD1; cdr3_nt: TGTGCCAGTAGCGAAACAGGGGCTCGCAAGACCCAGCATTTT; cdr3_aa: CASSETGARKTQHF
v_call: TRBV5-4; j_call: TRBJ2-1; clone_size: few; d_call: TRBD2; cdr3_nt: TGTGCCAGCAGCGAAGTGGGGAGGGCCTACAATGAGCAGTTCTTC; cdr3_aa: CASSEVGRAYNEQFF
v_call: TRBV30; j_call: TRBJ2-3; clone_size: .; d_call: TRBD2; cdr3_nt: TGTGCCTGGACCACGGGACTAGCGGGAGTGGCAGATACGCAGTATTTT; cdr3_aa: CAWTTGLAGVADTQYF
v_call: TRBV7-9; j_call: TRBJ2-6; clone_size: few; d_call: .; cdr3_nt: TGTGCCAGCAGCTTATCTAGGGGCTCTGGGGCCAACGTCCTGACTTTC; cdr3_aa: CASSLSRGSGANVLTF
v_call: TRBV4-1; j_call: TRBJ2-7; clone_size: few; d_call: TRBD2; cdr3_nt: TGCGCCAGCAGCCCTTGGACTAGACCCTACGAGCAGTACTTC; cdr3_aa: CASSPWTRPYEQYF